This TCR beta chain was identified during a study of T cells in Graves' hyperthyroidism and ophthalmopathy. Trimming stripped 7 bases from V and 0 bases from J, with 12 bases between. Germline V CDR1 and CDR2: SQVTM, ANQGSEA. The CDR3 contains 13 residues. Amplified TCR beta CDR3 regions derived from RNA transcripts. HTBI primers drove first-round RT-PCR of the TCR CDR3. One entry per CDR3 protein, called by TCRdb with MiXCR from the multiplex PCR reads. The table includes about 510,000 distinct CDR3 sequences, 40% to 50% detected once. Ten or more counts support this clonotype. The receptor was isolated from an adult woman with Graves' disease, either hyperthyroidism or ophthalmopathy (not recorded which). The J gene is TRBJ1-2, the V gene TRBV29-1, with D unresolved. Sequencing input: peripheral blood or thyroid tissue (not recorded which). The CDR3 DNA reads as TGCAGCGCCTCGCTAGAATCTAACTATGGCTACACCTTC. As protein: CSASLESNYGYTF.